This TCR beta chain was documented in a study of blood T cell repertoires in COVID-19. In the study overall: Samples representing acute and convalescent COVID-19 were sourced from the United States, Italy and Spain. PBMCs, B-cell-depleted T cells, or T cells were the source of the cDNA or gDNA that made up the material.

How the authors handled the data: Reference gene primer amplification yielded estimated nucleated cell counts. The data were produced by immunoSEQ multiplex PCR, yet TCRdb's version contains in-frame clones alone and is incomplete. That table supplies the V and J calls and clone size; D and trimming were determined from the DNA. The sample contains fewer than 200,000 clones, around nine tenths of which appear only once. Between the trimmed V and J ends, which lost 5 bases and 2 bases, there was a span of 12 bases. The CDR3 spans 15 residues. Per germline, CDR1 SGHAT and CDR2 FQDESV (reference sequence).

The chain is built from TRBV11-1 and TRBJ2-2, with a weak D call TRBD1 (6 bases). Sequencing was performed on peripheral blood. The clonotype was recovered from a man aged 35-49 years with active or convalescent COVID-19. In nucleotides, the CDR3 is TGTGCCAGCAGCCATGACAGGACCAACACCGGGGAGCTGTTTTTT. This encodes CASSHDRTNTGELFF.